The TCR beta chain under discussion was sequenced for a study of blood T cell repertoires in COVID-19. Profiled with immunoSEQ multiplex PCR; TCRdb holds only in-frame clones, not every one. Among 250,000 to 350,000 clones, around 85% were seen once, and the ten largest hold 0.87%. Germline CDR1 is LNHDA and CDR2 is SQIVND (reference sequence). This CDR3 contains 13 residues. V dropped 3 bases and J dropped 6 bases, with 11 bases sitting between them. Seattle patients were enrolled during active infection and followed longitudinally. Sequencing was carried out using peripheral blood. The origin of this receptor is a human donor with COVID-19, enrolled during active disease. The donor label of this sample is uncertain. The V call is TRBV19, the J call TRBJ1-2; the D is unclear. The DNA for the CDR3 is TGTGCCAGTAGTATCACGGCAACTAATGGCTACACCTTC. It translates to CASSITATNGYTF.